This T cell receptor (beta chain) was sequenced in a study of blood T cell repertoires in COVID-19. Study details: Whether acute or convalescent, the COVID-19 samples came from the United States, Italy and Spain. PBMCs, B-cell-depleted T cells, or T cells provided the cDNA or gDNA that made up the material.

V shed 6 bases and J 8 bases; nucleotides not matched to a gene: 13. The length of the CDR3 is 16 residues. Germline CDR1 and CDR2: LNHNV and YYDKDF (reference sequence). Original processing methods: Using reference gene primer amplification, nucleated cell counts were estimated. Profiled with immunoSEQ multiplex PCR; TCRdb holds only in-frame clones, not every one. D and trimming were read from the DNA, whereas the V and J calls and clone size are those reported in that table. Altogether under 200,000 clones are present, about four fifths being singletons, with the ten largest covering about 6.3%. The sample consisted of peripheral blood. The clonotype was recovered from a man between 60 and 75 years old with acute or convalescent COVID-19. The chain combines TRBV15 with TRBJ2-1; 10 bases are a match to TRBD2. CDR3 amino acids: CATREEAGGPRDEQFF. CDR3 nucleotides: TGTGCCACCAGGGAGGAAGCGGGGGGGCCACGGGATGAGCAGTTCTTC.